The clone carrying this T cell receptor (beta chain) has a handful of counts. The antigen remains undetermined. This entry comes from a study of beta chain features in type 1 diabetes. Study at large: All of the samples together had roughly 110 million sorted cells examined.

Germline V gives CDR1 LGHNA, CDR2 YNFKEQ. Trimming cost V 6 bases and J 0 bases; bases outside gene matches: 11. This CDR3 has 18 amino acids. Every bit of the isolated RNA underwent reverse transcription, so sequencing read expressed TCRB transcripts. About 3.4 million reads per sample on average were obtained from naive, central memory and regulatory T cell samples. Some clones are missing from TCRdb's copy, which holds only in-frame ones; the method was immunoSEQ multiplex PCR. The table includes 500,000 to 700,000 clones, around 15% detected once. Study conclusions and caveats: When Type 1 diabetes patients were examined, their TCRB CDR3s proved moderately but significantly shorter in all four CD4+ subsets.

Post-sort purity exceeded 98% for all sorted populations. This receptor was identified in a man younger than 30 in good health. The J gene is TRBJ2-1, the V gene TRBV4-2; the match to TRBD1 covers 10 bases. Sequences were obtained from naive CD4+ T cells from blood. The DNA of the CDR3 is TGTGCCAGCAGGAAGGGGACAGGGGAGTCGCGCTCCTACAATGAGCAGTTCTTC. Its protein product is CASRKGTGESRSYNEQFF.